One and the same sample provided the 17 T cell receptor beta chains below, sequenced in a study of regulatory T cells in long-lasting Graves disease. Arm-PCR of CDR3 regions and iRepertoire HTBI primers were used to build TCR beta libraries. Each CDR3 protein is one row after TCRdb ran MiXCR on the multiplex PCR reads. The sample lists approximately 440,000 distinct CDR3 sequences, 15% to 20% occurring once. Time point defined: newly diagnosed GD, antithyroid drugs for less than 3 months. RNA isolated from PBMCs was used to make the TCR library. These data also formed part of another study, on T cells in Graves' hyperthyroidism and ophthalmopathy.

Here the sequenced sample was peripheral blood mononuclear cells (PBMCs), taken at new diagnosis, from a patient treated with antithyroid drugs. These TCRs come from a middle-aged man with Graves disease.

A few counts support this clonotype. This rearrangement joins TRBV15 to TRBJ1-2; D remains ambiguous. There are 16 residues in the CDR3. Germline loops: CDR1 LNHNV, CDR2 YYDKDF (reference sequence). Trimming removed 0 bases at V and 4 bases at J, with 15 bases between. The chain's CDR3 is CATSRDSGNSGYGYTF. DNA for the CDR3: TGTGCCACCAGCAGAGATTCGGGGAACTCCGGCTATGGCTACACCTTC.

CDR3 amino acids: CASSQRSGSADTQYF. CDR3 bases: TGTGCCAGCAGCCAACGTAGCGGGAGTGCAGATACGCAGTATTTT. The chain links TRBV3-1 to TRBJ2-3; 9 bases fit TRBD2. V was clipped by 2 bases and J by 4 bases; unmatched bases: 4. This CDR3 is 15 amino acids long. Germline V gene lookup returns CDR1 LGHDT and CDR2 YNNKEL (reference sequence).

Concerning this clonotype: A junction boundary mismatches the germline segment, possibly from a read error. The chain uses TRBV11-3 and TRBJ1-2; D is perhaps TRBD1 (6 bases). The CDR3 runs to 13 residues. The germline CDR1 and CDR2 sequences are SGHNT and YENEEA. The CDR3 DNA is TGTGTCAGCAGCTTAGGGTCAGGGGACGGCTACACCTTC. Translated: CVSSLGSGDGYTF.

This clonotype was found many times. V and J are TRBV2 and TRBJ2-5, with D tentatively TRBD1 (5 bases). The CDR3 is 14 amino acids. Germline values: CDR1 SNHLY, CDR2 FYNNEI. V gave up 6 bases and J gave up 0 bases, with 11 bases separating them. CDR3 region: CASRAGQYQETQYF. The DNA of the CDR3 is TGTGCCAGCAGGGCAGGGCAGTACCAAGAGACCCAGTACTTC.

This clonotype has a handful of counts. The chain carries TRBV10-3 and TRBJ1-5; tentatively, D is TRBD1 (5 bases). There are 13 residues in the CDR3. Germline values: CDR1 ENHRY, CDR2 SYGVKD. The ends were cut back, 2 bases at V and 7 bases at J, with 9 bases in the middle. This CDR3 is CAISEGQGQPQHF. CDR3 nucleotides: TGTGCCATCAGTGAGGGGCAGGGCCAGCCCCAGCATTTT.

This clonotype showed up many times. The J gene is TRBJ2-7, the V gene TRBV28; 9 bases are a match to TRBD2. Germline values: CDR1 MDHEN, CDR2 SYDVKM. V was pared by 6 bases and J by 4 bases, with 7 bases of the junction left unmatched. This CDR3 has 14 residues. CDR3 region: CASRVAGARYEQYF. The CDR3 nucleotides are TGTGCCAGCAGAGTAGCGGGAGCTCGGTACGAGCAGTACTTC. Supplemented by reference TRBV28 and TRBJ2-7, the full variable domain reads DVKVTQSSRYLVKRTGEKVFLECVQDMDHENMFWYRQDPGLGLRLIYFSYDVKMKEKGDIPEGYSVSREKKERFSLILESASTNQTSMYLCASRVAGARYEQYFGPGTRLTVT.

This clonotype was seen at least ten times. The CDR3 sequence is CASGAGTNTGELFF. In DNA, the CDR3 is TGTGCCAGCGGGGCCGGGACGAACACCGGGGAGCTGTTTTTT. The chain is built from TRBV28 and TRBJ2-2, with D perhaps assigned TRBD1 or TRBD2 (5 bases each). Germline assignment: CDR1 MDHEN and CDR2 SYDVKM. Trimming stripped 8 bases from V and 0 bases from J, with 10 bases between. The CDR3 runs 14 residues.

This clonotype has a handful of counts. This sequence joins TRBV14 and TRBJ2-1, with 11 positions matching TRBD2. The V and J ends lost 0 bases and 5 bases, in that order; junction bases with no gene match: 9. CDR1 and CDR2 (germline): SGHDN, FVKESK. The CDR3 is made up of 18 amino acids. The CDR3 loop reads CASSQEGLLAGGDNEQFF. The CDR3 DNA follows: TGTGCCAGCAGCCAAGAAGGGCTTCTAGCGGGAGGAGACAATGAGCAGTTCTTC.

This clonotype was counted many times. V and J are TRBV11-2 and TRBJ2-1; D not resolved. This CDR3 comprises 12 residues. Germline CDR1 reads SGHAT; CDR2 reads FQNNGV. V dropped 0 bases and J dropped 12 bases, with 9 bases sitting between them. Here the CDR3 reads CASSLDGTGQFF. The CDR3 DNA follows: TGTGCCAGCAGCTTAGACGGCACGGGGCAGTTCTTC.

With respect to this clonotype: This may be a read error: a much more frequent sequence differs by one nucleotide. V and J are TRBV7-8 and TRBJ2-3; 9 bases fit TRBD2. The tail of the sequence fits TRBJ2-1 better, so the J call may be wrong. From germline, CDR1 is SGHVS and CDR2 FQNEAQ. This CDR3 spans 16 amino acids. In DNA, the CDR3 is TGTGCCGGCAGCTGGAAAGCGGGAGGTTTTTTTCGGGAGCAGTTCTTC. It translates to CAGSWKAGGFFREQFF.

The V gene is TRBV20-1, the J gene TRBJ2-7; no clear D gene. This CDR3 is built from 11 residues. V was trimmed by 3 bases and J by 2 bases, leaving 5 bases between them. The germline gives CDR1 DFQATT, CDR2 SNEGSKA (reference sequence). In nucleotides, the CDR3 is TGCAGTGCTAGTGATACCTACGAGCAGTACTTC. The encoded protein is CSASDTYEQYF.

This clonotype was seen a few times. Given a much more abundant clone one base away, this may be a read error. The chain combines TRBV2 with TRBJ2-1; TRBD2 aligns across 9 bases. Germline CDR1 reads SNHLY; CDR2 reads FYNNEI. The CDR3 sequence is 16 residues long. Here the CDR3 DNA reads TGTGCCATCAGTGAAGTGGGCGGGAGGGCCGGTAGTGAGCAGTTCTTC. This encodes CAISEVGGRAGSEQFF. The full variable domain, with the rest looked up from reference TRBV2 and TRBJ2-1, is EPEVTQTPSHQVTQMGQEVILRCVPISNHLYFYWYRQILGQKVEFLVSFYNNEISEKSEIFDDQFSVERPDGSNFTLKIRSTKLEDSAMYFCAISEVGGRAGSEQFFGPGTRLTVL.

On this clonotype: This sequence may be a read error, since a much larger clone differs from it by one base. The CDR3 DNA follows: TGCGCCGGCAGCTTGAGAACTAAGGGTAAAGCTTTCTTT. Its translation is CAGSLRTKGKAFF. The chain links TRBV5-1 to TRBJ1-1; D is unresolved. Germline loops: CDR1 SGHRS, CDR2 YFSETQ. The CDR3 loop spans 13 amino acids.

Of note for this clonotype: One end of the junction fails to match germline, which may point to a read error. This chain uses TRBV6-1 with TRBJ2-2; D call uncertain. The V gene's germline CDR1 is MNHNS and CDR2 SASEGT. The CDR3 has 16 amino acids. The CDR3 nucleotides are TGTGCCAGCAGTGAAGCCGCAGCGACGAACGCCGGGGAGCTGTTTTTT. Translated, it gives CASSEAAATNAGELFF.

This sequence joins TRBV7-9 and TRBJ1-5, with a possible D match to TRBD1 (6 bases). V lost 1 base and J 1 base, leaving 14 bases between the germline ends. The CDR3 has 17 residues. From germline, CDR1 is SEHNR and CDR2 FQNEAQ (reference sequence). The CDR3 DNA reads as TGTGCCAGCAGCTTAGTCACAGGGTTTGAGAGCAATCAGCCCCAGCATTTT. Protein sequence: CASSLVTGFESNQPQHF. Filled out from reference TRBV7-9 and TRBJ1-5, the complete variable domain reads DTGVSQNPRHKITKRGQNVTFRCDPISEHNRLYWYRQTLGQGPEFLTYFQNEAQLEKSRLLSDRFSAERPKGSFSTLEIQRTEQGDSAMYLCASSLVTGFESNQPQHFGDGTRLSIL.

Comments on this clonotype: One end of the junction fails to match germline, which may point to a read error. The V and J genes are TRBV28 and TRBJ2-7; TRBD1 is a possible D gene (6 bases). Germline V gene data show CDR1 as MDHEN and CDR2 as SYDVKM. The CDR3 covers 13 residues. The DNA of the CDR3 is TGTGTCAGCCGTCTGGACAGCCCCTACGAGCAGTACTTC. As protein: CVSRLDSPYEQYF.

This clonotype has more than one count but fewer than ten. The rearrangement links TRBV14 to TRBJ2-3; 10 bases align to TRBD2. Germline CDR1 SGHDN, CDR2 FVKESK. Trimming at V came to 1 base and at J to 3 bases, leaving 1 base not matched to a gene. The CDR3 is made up of 15 amino acids. The CDR3 coding sequence is TGTGCCAGCAGCCAAGTAGCGGGAGGAACAGATACGCAGTATTTT. Translated, it gives CASSQVAGGTDTQYF.